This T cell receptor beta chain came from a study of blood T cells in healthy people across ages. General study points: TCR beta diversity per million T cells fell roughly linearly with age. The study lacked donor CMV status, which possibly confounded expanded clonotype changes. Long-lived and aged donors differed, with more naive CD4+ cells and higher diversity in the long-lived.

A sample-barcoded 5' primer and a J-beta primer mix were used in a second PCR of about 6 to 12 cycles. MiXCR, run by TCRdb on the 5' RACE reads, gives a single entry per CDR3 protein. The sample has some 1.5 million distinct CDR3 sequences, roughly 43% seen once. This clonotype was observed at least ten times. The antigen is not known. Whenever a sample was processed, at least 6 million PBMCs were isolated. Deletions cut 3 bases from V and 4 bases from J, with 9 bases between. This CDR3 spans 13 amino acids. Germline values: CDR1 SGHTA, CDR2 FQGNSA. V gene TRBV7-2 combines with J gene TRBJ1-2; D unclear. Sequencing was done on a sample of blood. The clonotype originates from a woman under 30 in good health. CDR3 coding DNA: TGTGCCAGCAGCTTTTTAGGAAGCTATGGCTACACCTTC. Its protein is CASSFLGSYGYTF.